The next 20 T cell receptor beta chains were all read from a single sample in a study of Ad26.COV2.S vaccination and SARS-CoV-2 variants. Treatment here: some 20 received Ad26.COV2.S at low or high dose, single or two shots; about five received placebo; per-sample allocation not given. Samples analyzed were those drawn on day 63 after the first vaccine or placebo injection. Here immunoSEQ multiplex PCR was the method, and the copy in TCRdb shows in-frame clones only, minus some. The sample has around 400,000 clones; about 89% are singletons. Sequenced here: peripheral blood, sampled in a trial of Ad26.COV2.S vaccine versus placebo. The receptor source for this set is a person aged 18-65 years who received the Ad26.COV2.S COVID-19 vaccine or a placebo.

This clone was counted between two and nine times. The chain couples TRBV5-1 to TRBJ1-1; D ambiguous. Trimming left V 0 bases short and J 1 base short, with 7 bases between. CDR3 length: 14 residues. Germline V gene lookup returns CDR1 SGHRS and CDR2 YFSETQ. CDR3 coding DNA: TGCGCCAGCAGCTTGGCCTCAGGGAACACTGAAGCTTTCTTT. Protein: CASSLASGNTEAFF. Full variable domain (rest looked up from reference TRBV5-1 and TRBJ1-1): KAGVTQTPRYLIKTRGQQVTLSCSPISGHRSVSWYQQTPGQGLQFLFEYFSETQRNKGNFPGRFSGRQFSNSRSEMNVSTLELGDSALYLCASSLASGNTEAFFGQGTRLTVV.

The CDR3 sequence: CASSNSGVEETQYF. CDR3 sequence (DNA): TGTGCCAGCTCAAATAGCGGGGTGGAAGAGACCCAGTACTTC. The chain links TRBV18 to TRBJ2-5; 8 bases agree with TRBD2. Germline values: CDR1 KGHSH, CDR2 LQKENI. The CDR3 covers 14 residues. Germline trimming cut 5 bases from V and 3 bases from J; bases unmatched to any gene: 5. Complete variable domain (other parts from reference TRBV18 and TRBJ2-5): NAGVMQNPRHLVRRRGQEARLRCSPMKGHSHVYWYRQLPEEGLKFMVYLQKENIIDESGMPKERFSAEFPKEGPSILRIQQVVRGDSAAYFCASSNSGVEETQYFGPGTRLLVL.

The chain recombines TRBV19 with TRBJ1-4; D is perhaps TRBD1 (5 bases). The CDR3 spans 14 residues. Germline CDR1 LNHDA, CDR2 SQIVND (reference sequence). Trimming removed 7 bases from V and 5 bases from J, with 14 bases in between. DNA of the CDR3: TGTGCCAGTAACACGGGACTGACAAATGAAAAACTGTTTTTT. Its translation is CASNTGLTNEKLFF.

This chain links TRBV5-8 with TRBJ1-1; 8 bases are a match to TRBD1. Germline CDR1 and CDR2: SGHTS and YDEGEE. Unmatched junction bases numbered 9, after V lost 4 bases and J lost 1 base. The CDR3 runs 16 residues. The CDR3 DNA reads as TGTGCCAGCAGCCCGGCCCCGGGACAGGCGAACACTGAAGCTTTCTTT. This sequence encodes CASSPAPGQANTEAFF.

V gene TRBV5-1 combines with J gene TRBJ1-2, with 9 bases aligning to TRBD1. Germline CDR1 and CDR2: SGHRS and YFSETQ. The CDR3 is 13 amino acids. V dropped 1 base and J dropped 13; count of bases not matched to a gene: 8. The CDR3 nucleotides read TGCGCCAGCAGCTTGAACACAGGGGGCAAGATCACCTTC. Its protein product is CASSLNTGGKITF.

CDR3 sequence (DNA): TGCAGCGTCGGGAGGCCGCAAGAGACCCAGTACTTC. Its translation is CSVGRPQETQYF. The chain carries TRBV29-1 and TRBJ2-5; 7 positions agree with TRBD2. Germline V gene data show CDR1 as SQVTM and CDR2 as ANQGSEA. The V gene end was trimmed by 6 bases and the J gene end by 2 bases; junction bases not matched to a gene: 3. This CDR3 is built from 12 residues.

This chain links TRBV14 with TRBJ1-6; D gene unclear. V was pared by 3 bases and J by 6 bases, with 9 bases between. Germline lookup yields CDR1 SGHDN and CDR2 FVKESK. The CDR3 is made up of 14 amino acids. CDR3 amino acids: CASSHSGLNSPLHF. The CDR3 region has the DNA TGTGCCAGCAGCCACTCTGGGCTTAATTCACCCCTCCACTTT.

On this clone: A read error may explain this, as a much larger clone is one base away. This chain uses TRBV2 with TRBJ1-2; 9 nucleotides line up with TRBD1. The CDR3 totals 13 residues. CDR1 is SNHLY, CDR2 FYNNEI, per germline. The J segment lost 2 bases and the V segment lost 6 bases, leaving 1 base of the junction unmatched. CDR3 protein: CASSGQGNYGYTF. In DNA form, the CDR3 reads TGTGCCAGCAGCGGACAGGGGAACTATGGCTACACCTTC.

The chain couples TRBV5-1 to TRBJ2-5; 8 bases are shared with TRBD1. The J segment lost 4 bases and the V segment lost 4 bases, leaving 21 bases of the junction unmatched. CDR1 is SGHRS, CDR2 YFSETQ, per germline. The CDR3 spans 19 residues. CDR3 DNA sequence: TGCGCCAGCAGCATAAATCCGGGACAGGATCCGCGGAGTCGAGAGACCCAGTACTTC. Protein: CASSINPGQDPRSRETQYF.

The rearrangement joins TRBV7-3 to TRBJ2-3; TRBD1 might be the D (6 bases). Trimming shortened V by 8 bases and J by 2 bases, and 17 bases separated the two germline ends. The CDR3 loop spans 15 amino acids. Germline lookup yields CDR1 SGHTA and CDR2 FQGTGA. CDR3 DNA: TGTGCCAGCGCACCGCAGGGGTGGTTCACAGATACGCAGTATTTT. Translating gives CASAPQGWFTDTQYF.

The chain uses TRBV30 and TRBJ2-3; the match to TRBD2 covers 8 bases. Unmatched junction bases numbered 8, after V lost 2 bases and J lost 4 bases. The CDR3 spans 15 residues. Germline loops: CDR1 GTSNPN, CDR2 SVGIG (reference sequence). The CDR3 coding sequence is TGTGCCTGGAGTACATGGCGGGAGGCACCAGATACGCAGTATTTT. Translating it yields CAWSTWREAPDTQYF.

The genes are TRBV30 and TRBJ1-1; D unclear. Looked up from germline, CDR1 is GTSNPN and CDR2 is SVGIG (reference sequence). CDR3 length: 12 residues. The V gene lost 3 bases and the J gene lost 5 bases, with 10 bases spanning the gap. CDR3 protein: CAWSTERTEAFF. In DNA form, the CDR3 reads TGTGCCTGGAGCACCGAAAGGACTGAAGCTTTCTTT.

The genes are TRBV21-1 and TRBJ1-2; TRBD1, the D gene given by the table, was not confirmed from the DNA. TRBV21-1 is a known pseudogene. The CDR3 runs 16 residues. DNA for the CDR3: TGTGCCAGCAGCAAGACGCCCAGGGGCGCAGTCTATGGCTACACCTTC. Residues: CASSKTPRGAVYGYTF.

CDR3 sequence (DNA): TGTGCCAGCAGCTCACACTCCGGACTAGCGGGAGAGACCCAGTACTTC. Its translation: CASSSHSGLAGETQYF. The J gene is TRBJ2-5, the V gene TRBV21-1; the table's D call, TRBD2, has no DNA check behind it. TRBV21-1 is a recognized pseudogene. The CDR3 extends over 16 amino acids.

The chain is built from TRBV7-6 and TRBJ2-1; 11 bases map to TRBD2. Trimming at V came to 5 bases and at J to 0 bases, leaving 3 bases not matched to a gene. The V gene's germline CDR1 is SGHVS and CDR2 FNYEAQ. The CDR3 has 16 amino acids. The DNA for the CDR3 is TGTGCCAGCAGCGCGACTAGCGGGACCTCCTACAATGAGCAGTTCTTC. Translated: CASSATSGTSYNEQFF.

The rearrangement links TRBV2 to TRBJ1-2, with D uncertain. V was pared by 1 base and J by 6 bases, with 15 bases between. The germline CDR1 and CDR2 sequences are SNHLY and FYNNEI. CDR3 length: 15 residues. The CDR3 DNA sequence: TGTGCCAGCAGTGAAGAAGGAGGGTCGGCCGATGGCTACACCTTC. Its protein is CASSEEGGSADGYTF.

The CDR3 DNA reads as TGTGCCAGCAGCGTAGGGCCCCGGGGGCAGTCCCAAGAGACCCAGTACTTC. It codes for CASSVGPRGQSQETQYF. The chain joins TRBV9 to TRBJ2-5; D might be TRBD1 or TRBD2, each matching 6 bases. The CDR3 loop spans 17 amino acids. Germline CDR1 and CDR2: SGDLS and YYNGEE. Trimming removed 0 bases at V and 1 base at J, with 16 bases between. The full variable domain, completed using reference TRBV9 and TRBJ2-5, is DSGVTQTPKHLITATGQRVTLRCSPRSGDLSVYWYQQSLDQGLQFLIQYYNGEERAKGNILERFSAQQFPDLHSELNLSSLELGDSALYFCASSVGPRGQSQETQYFGPGTRLLVL.

This clone was detected a few times. The V gene is TRBV28, the J gene TRBJ1-5; the D is unclear. The CDR3 has 11 residues. The germline gives CDR1 MDHEN, CDR2 SYDVKM. V lost 4 bases and J 6 bases, leaving 4 bases between the germline ends. The CDR3: CASSYGQPQHF. DNA of the CDR3: TGTGCCAGCAGTTATGGTCAGCCCCAGCATTTT.

This chain links TRBV4-1 with TRBJ2-7; 8 nucleotides match TRBD1. The germline CDR1 and CDR2 sequences are MGHRA and YSYEKL. There are 17 residues in the CDR3. J lost 5 bases, V lost 0 bases, and 12 bases had no gene match. The CDR3: CASSQDHPGRGRDEQYF. The CDR3 DNA sequence: TGCGCCAGCAGCCAAGATCATCCCGGCAGGGGGCGCGACGAGCAGTACTTC.

This clone was observed a single time. The genes are TRBV19 and TRBJ1-2; 7 bases line up with TRBD1. CDR3 size: 12 residues. The germline V gene has CDR1 LNHDA and CDR2 SQIVND (reference sequence). The V gene end was trimmed by 9 bases and the J gene end by 3 bases; junction bases not matched to a gene: 4. The CDR3 DNA follows: TGTGCCAGCGTCCAGGGGGACTATGGCTACACCTTC. This translates into CASVQGDYGYTF.